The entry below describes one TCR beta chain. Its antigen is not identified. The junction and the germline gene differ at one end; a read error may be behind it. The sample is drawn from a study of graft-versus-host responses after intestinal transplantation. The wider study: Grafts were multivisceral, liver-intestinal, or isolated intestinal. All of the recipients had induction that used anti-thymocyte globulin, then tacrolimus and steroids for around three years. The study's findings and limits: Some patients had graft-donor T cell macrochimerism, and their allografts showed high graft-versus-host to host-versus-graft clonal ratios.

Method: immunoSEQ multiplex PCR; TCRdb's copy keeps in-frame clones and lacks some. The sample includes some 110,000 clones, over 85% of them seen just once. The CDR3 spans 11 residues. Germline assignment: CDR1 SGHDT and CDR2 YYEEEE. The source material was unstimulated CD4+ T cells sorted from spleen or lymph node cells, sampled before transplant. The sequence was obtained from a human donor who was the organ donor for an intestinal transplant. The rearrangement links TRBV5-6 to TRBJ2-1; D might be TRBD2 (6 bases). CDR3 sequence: CASSSGLSRIF. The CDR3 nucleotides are TGTGCCAGCAGCTCTGGACTAAGCCGAATCTTC.